A single sample gave rise to the 30 T cell receptor beta chains below, sequenced in a study of blood T cell repertoires in COVID-19. The repertoire was sequenced with immunoSEQ multiplex PCR; TCRdb's copy has only in-frame clones and lacks some. The sample includes approximately 210,000 clones, about nine tenths of them seen just once. The sample comprised peripheral blood. The source is a man between 45 and 60 years old with COVID-19, enrolled during active disease.

The chain joins TRBV11-2 to TRBJ2-5; TRBD1 matches 10 bases. With 7 bases clipped from V and 4 bases from J, the junction kept 9 bases outside the gene matches. The CDR3 totals 15 residues. Germline CDR1 and CDR2: SGHAT and FQNNGV. The CDR3 is CASTKGQGLGETQYF. The DNA of the CDR3 is TGTGCCAGCACGAAGGGACAGGGGTTAGGAGAGACCCAGTACTTC.

This chain joins TRBV7-8 and TRBJ2-2, with 7 nucleotides matching TRBD1. Germline V gene lookup returns CDR1 SGHVS and CDR2 FQNEAQ. Losses at the gene ends were 5 bases for V and 1 base for J; bases not matched to a gene: 10. This CDR3 comprises 17 residues. CDR3 coding DNA: TGTGCCAGCAGCACAGGGTCCGGGACAGTGAACACCGGGGAGCTGTTTTTT. This codes for CASSTGSGTVNTGELFF.

The chain recombines TRBV19 with TRBJ1-2; the D is unclear. Trimming took 9 bases from V and 0 from J, leaving 26 bases between them. The CDR3 totals 18 residues. Germline CDR1 and CDR2: LNHDA and SQIVND (reference sequence). The chain's CDR3 is CASHTNGLNPLSNYGYTF. The CDR3 region has the DNA TGTGCCAGCCATACGAACGGACTGAACCCCCTTTCTAACTATGGCTACACCTTC.

The chain employs TRBV27 and TRBJ2-3, with 11 bases lining up with TRBD2. After removal of 8 bases from V and 6 bases from J, the junction contained 16 bases not matched to a gene. This CDR3 has 17 residues. Germline V gene data show CDR1 as MNHEY and CDR2 as SMNVEV (reference sequence). CDR3 protein: CASGKGLAGGRGDTQYF. CDR3 DNA sequence: TGTGCCAGCGGCAAAGGGCTAGCGGGGGGCCGCGGGGATACGCAGTATTTT.

The chain links TRBV7-2 to TRBJ2-3; 7 bases are shared with TRBD2. V shed 1 base, J shed 7 bases, and the junction held 5 bases outside the gene matches. This CDR3 contains 14 residues. Germline V CDR1 and CDR2: SGHTA, FQGNSA. The CDR3 loop reads CASSLVAGLNTQYF. The CDR3 DNA reads TGTGCCAGCAGCTTAGTAGCGGGCCTGAATACGCAGTATTTT.

The chain combines TRBV4-2 with TRBJ1-2; TRBD1 matches at 8 bases. The V and J ends lost 1 base and 8 bases, in that order; junction bases with no gene match: 3. Germline CDR1 reads LGHNA; CDR2 reads YNFKEQ. The CDR3 sequence is 13 residues long. CDR3 in amino acids: CASSQATGEGYTF. The DNA for the CDR3 is TGTGCCAGCAGCCAAGCGACAGGGGAAGGCTACACCTTC.

The chain recombines TRBV29-1 with TRBJ2-1, with TRBD1 matching over 8 bases. Germline V gives CDR1 SQVTM, CDR2 ANQGSEA. The CDR3 covers 13 residues. V was pared by 2 bases and J by 4 bases, with 1 base of the junction left unmatched. CDR3 sequence (DNA): TGCAGCGTTGAAAGGGACAGGTACAATGAGCAGTTCTTC. It translates to CSVERDRYNEQFF.

The chain combines TRBV6-5 with TRBJ2-7; 10 bases fit TRBD2. The CDR3 totals 16 residues. Trimming cost V 4 bases and J 6 bases; bases outside gene matches: 12. Germline assignment: CDR1 MNHEY and CDR2 SVGAGI. The CDR3 nucleotides are TGTGCCAGCAGTTCTCCCGGCGTAGCGGGAGGTCTCGAGCAGTACTTC. It is translated as CASSSPGVAGGLEQYF.

The genes are TRBV7-8 and TRBJ2-7; D is undetermined. The CDR3 has 14 amino acids. Trimming pared 3 bases from V and 1 base from J, leaving 10 bases between. Germline V gives CDR1 SGHVS, CDR2 FQNEAQ. The CDR3 protein is CASSFHGPSYEQYF. The CDR3 nucleotides read TGTGCCAGCAGCTTTCATGGCCCGTCCTACGAGCAGTACTTC. The variable domain in full, completed from reference TRBV7-8 and TRBJ2-7, reads GAGVSQSPRYKVAKRGQDVALRCDPISGHVSLFWYQQALGQGPEFLTYFQNEAQLDKSGLPSDRFFAERPEGSVSTLKIQRTQQEDSAVYLCASSFHGPSYEQYFGPGTRLTVT.

The V gene is TRBV11-3, the J gene TRBJ2-5; 9 bases agree with TRBD1. V lost 1 base to trimming and J lost 1 base; unmatched junction nucleotides: 4. The CDR3 length is 16 residues. Germline V CDR1 and CDR2: SGHNT, YENEEA. The CDR3 nucleotides read TGTGCCAGCAGCTTAGTGGGGACAGGGAGCCAAGAGACCCAGTACTTC. This gives the protein CASSLVGTGSQETQYF. Complete variable domain (other parts from reference TRBV11-3 and TRBJ2-5): EAGVVQSPRYKIIEKKQPVAFWCNPISGHNTLYWYLQNLGQGPELLIRYENEEAVDDSQLPKDRFSAERLKGVDSTLKIQPAELGDSAVYLCASSLVGTGSQETQYFGPGTRLLVL.

The genes are TRBV2 and TRBJ2-5; D is ambiguous. CDR3 length: 14 residues. The V end lost 6 bases, the J end lost 1 base, and 12 bases lay between the germline ends. The germline CDR1 and CDR2 sequences are SNHLY and FYNNEI. The CDR3: CASRRSESQETQYF. The DNA of the CDR3 is TGTGCCAGCAGACGCTCGGAGAGCCAAGAGACCCAGTACTTC.

The J gene is TRBJ2-7, the V gene TRBV21-1; TRBD1 reflects the table's D call only, with no check against the DNA. TRBV21-1 is an annotated pseudogene. This CDR3 region has 16 residues. The CDR3 DNA reads as TGTGCCAGCAGCAAAGCGGGGGACAGGCCCTCCTACGAGCAGTACTTC. It yields the protein CASSKAGDRPSYEQYF.

The chain carries TRBV6-1 and TRBJ1-2, with 8 nucleotides matching TRBD1. V gave up 2 bases and J gave up 8 bases; unmatched junction bases: 10. CDR3 length: 15 residues. CDR1 MNHNS and CDR2 SASEGT come from the germline V gene. The CDR3 region is CASSEWPGGWRGYTF. The DNA of the CDR3 is TGTGCCAGCAGTGAATGGCCAGGGGGCTGGAGAGGCTACACCTTC.

The chain has TRBV2 and TRBJ1-5, with 11 bases lining up with TRBD1. Germline CDR1 is SNHLY and CDR2 is FYNNEI. This CDR3 region has 15 residues. V shed 6 bases, J shed 8 bases, and the junction held 9 bases outside the gene matches. This CDR3 is CASSSGQGAAKPQHF. The CDR3 DNA sequence: TGTGCCAGCAGCAGCGGACAGGGGGCTGCGAAGCCCCAGCATTTT.

V is TRBV11-3 and J is TRBJ2-7; D is undetermined. Germline V CDR1 and CDR2: SGHNT, YENEEA. V lost 7 bases to trimming and J lost 7 bases, with 8 bases between them. The CDR3 loop spans 10 amino acids. In DNA, the CDR3 is TGTGCCAGCACCTCACGGGAGCAGTACTTC. Its translation: CASTSREQYF.

This chain joins TRBV19 and TRBJ1-3, with D perhaps matching TRBD1 (5 bases). Germline-derived CDR1 and CDR2 are LNHDA and SQIVND (reference sequence). The V gene lost 7 bases and the J gene lost 4 bases, with 17 bases spanning the gap. The CDR3 covers 15 residues. CDR3 DNA: TGTGCCAGTACGATCCGGACACAATTAGGAAACACCATATATTTT. It codes for CASTIRTQLGNTIYF.

This clone appeared once. V and J are TRBV27 and TRBJ2-2; D is ambiguous. The germline V gene encodes CDR1 MNHEY and CDR2 SMNVEV (reference sequence). The V end lost 8 bases, the J end lost 1 base, and 14 bases lay between the germline ends. This CDR3 comprises 15 residues. The CDR3 DNA reads TGTGCCAGCCAGAGGATCCTCGGGAACACCGGGGAGCTGTTTTTT. Its protein is CASQRILGNTGELFF.

V gene TRBV18 combines with J gene TRBJ2-2; D ambiguous. Between the trimmed V and J ends, which lost 4 bases and 4 bases, there was a span of 10 bases. This CDR3 is built from 14 residues. Germline V CDR1 and CDR2: KGHSH, LQKENI. CDR3: CASSRQAPTGELFF. Here the CDR3 DNA reads TGTGCCAGCTCACGCCAGGCCCCCACCGGGGAGCTGTTTTTT.

The rearrangement joins TRBV6-6 to TRBJ2-3, with 7 bases identical to TRBD1. Trimming cost V 4 bases and J 0 bases; bases outside gene matches: 4. This CDR3 is built from 15 residues. The germline V gene has CDR1 MNHNY and CDR2 SVGAGI (reference sequence). The CDR3 DNA reads TGTGCCAGCAGTTTGGGACAGACTAGCACAGATACGCAGTATTTT. It encodes CASSLGQTSTDTQYF.

The rearrangement joins TRBV27 to TRBJ1-2, with unresolved D. CDR3 length: 13 amino acids. V was cut by 6 bases and J by 5 bases, with 13 bases left in between. CDR1 and CDR2 from the germline V gene are MNHEY and SMNVEV (reference sequence). DNA of the CDR3: TGTGCCAGCAGGCGAGACATCCGGTATGGCTACACCTTC. Its protein product is CASRRDIRYGYTF.

In its sample, this clone was seen a few times. This chain connects TRBV7-9 to TRBJ1-2, with D possibly matching TRBD1 (5 bases). This CDR3 region has 16 residues. V was clipped by 1 base and J by 5 bases, with 17 bases between them. Per the germline V gene, CDR1 is SEHNR and CDR2 is FQNEAQ (reference sequence). The CDR3 reads CASSLDVDSPGYGYTF. In nucleotides, the CDR3 is TGTGCCAGCAGCTTAGATGTCGACAGCCCAGGGTATGGCTACACCTTC.

CDR3 bases: TGTGCCAGCTCACCCTTGGGGAGCTCTGGAAACACCATATATTTT. It translates to CASSPLGSSGNTIYF. V is TRBV18 and J is TRBJ1-3; the D is unclear. Germline V lookup: CDR1 KGHSH, CDR2 LQKENI. The CDR3 loop spans 15 amino acids. V lost 3 bases to trimming and J lost 0 bases, with 9 bases between them.

The V call is TRBV19, the J call TRBJ1-5; D gene ambiguous. Germline V CDR1 and CDR2: LNHDA, SQIVND (reference sequence). The V end was cut by 9 bases, the J end by 5 bases, with 11 bases between. This CDR3 region has 12 residues. The CDR3 DNA sequence: TGTGCCAGCCGGGATGGCGATCAGCCCCAGCATTTT. Protein: CASRDGDQPQHF.

In nucleotides, the CDR3 is TGTGCCAGCAGTTACGGGGGGAGTCTCGAGCAGTACTTC. This codes for CASSYGGSLEQYF. The gene calls are TRBV6-5 and TRBJ2-7; D perhaps matches TRBD2 (6 bases). V lost 2 bases, J lost 6 bases, and 11 bases lay in between. CDR3 length: 13 amino acids. The germline V gene has CDR1 MNHEY and CDR2 SVGAGI.

In the case of this clone: This CDR3 is also generated by other DNA sequences in the sample. The genes are TRBV30 and TRBJ1-1; 9 bases are shared with TRBD1. V shed 1 base, J shed 1 base, and the junction held 4 bases outside the gene matches. CDR3 length: 15 amino acids. Per germline, CDR1 GTSNPN and CDR2 SVGIG (reference sequence). The CDR3 DNA is TGTGCCTGGAGTGCGACAGGGGGTTGGAACACTGAAGCTTTCTTT. Its protein is CAWSATGGWNTEAFF.

The V call is TRBV19, the J call TRBJ1-5, with 8 bases aligning to TRBD1. J was trimmed by 2 bases and V by 3 bases; bases with no gene match: 6. From germline, CDR1 is LNHDA and CDR2 SQIVND (reference sequence). The CDR3 has 16 amino acids. The chain's CDR3 is CASSMSRGPRNQPQHF. The CDR3 DNA reads as TGTGCCAGTAGTATGTCCAGGGGGCCCCGCAATCAGCCCCAGCATTTT.

The chain couples TRBV4-1 to TRBJ2-2; a weak D match, TRBD1 (5 bases). This CDR3 region has 18 residues. The V end lost 0 bases, the J end lost 2 bases, and 16 bases lay between the germline ends. Germline V lookup: CDR1 MGHRA, CDR2 YSYEKL. CDR3 sequence reads: CASSQDLGQGYNTGELFF. The CDR3 DNA is TGCGCCAGCAGCCAAGATCTGGGGCAGGGTTACAACACCGGGGAGCTGTTTTTT.

The rearrangement uses TRBV3-1 (or the pseudogene TRBV3-2) and TRBJ1-2; possible D gene TRBD1, 6 bases. Deletions cut 1 base from V and 0 bases from J, with 15 bases between. The CDR3 contains 17 residues. Germline lookup yields CDR1 LGHDT and CDR2 YNNKEL (reference sequence). The CDR3 bases are TGTGCCAGCAGCCAAGCACCTCCGGGACACGCTAACTATGGCTACACCTTC. This sequence encodes CASSQAPPGHANYGYTF.

This chain joins TRBV27 and TRBJ2-1; no clear D. The V end lost 4 bases, the J end lost 3 bases, and 10 bases lay between the germline ends. CDR1 is MNHEY and CDR2 is SMNVEV in the germline V gene (reference sequence). This CDR3 region has 14 residues. The CDR3: CASSSPLNYNEQFF. The CDR3 nucleotides are TGTGCCAGCAGTTCCCCACTGAACTACAATGAGCAGTTCTTC.

A remark on this clone: Other nucleotide sequences from this sample produce the same CDR3. The rearrangement uses TRBV15 and TRBJ1-5; D possibly corresponds to TRBD1 (6 bases). The germline V gene has CDR1 LNHNV and CDR2 YYDKDF (reference sequence). V was trimmed by 0 bases and J by 1 base, leaving 7 bases between them. The CDR3 is made up of 15 amino acids. The CDR3 nucleotides are TGTGCCACCAGCAGAGAACAGGGAAGCAATCAGCCCCAGCATTTT. Encoded protein: CATSREQGSNQPQHF.